This passage covers 14 T cell receptor beta chains from one sample sequenced in a study of tumor-infiltrating lymphocytes in localized non-small cell lung cancer. TCRdb's table, derived via immunoSEQ multiplex PCR, lists solely in-frame clones and lacks some. The sample includes about 23,000 clones, over 60% of them seen just once. The sample comprised lung tumor tissue. These receptors originate from a human donor with non-small cell lung cancer.

There are a few counts of this clone. The chain combines TRBV7-6 with TRBJ2-5, with TRBD2 matching over 7 bases. The trim removed 5 bases at V and 8 bases at J, leaving 11 bases unmatched. This CDR3 comprises 14 residues. Germline loops: CDR1 SGHVS, CDR2 FNYEAQ. This chain's CDR3 is CASSASGVAATQYF. The DNA of the CDR3 is TGTGCCAGCAGCGCTAGCGGCGTGGCAGCAACCCAGTACTTC.

Only a few counts were recorded for this clone. This chain links TRBV7-9 with TRBJ1-1, with unresolved D. Germline CDR1 SEHNR, CDR2 FQNEAQ (reference sequence). Deletions cut 8 bases from V and 6 bases from J, with 16 bases between. There are 13 residues in the CDR3. The CDR3 nucleotides read TGTGCCAGCCAAACTCACTTAAGGGCTGAAGCTTTCTTT. It yields the protein CASQTHLRAEAFF. Full variable domain (missing parts from reference TRBV7-9 and TRBJ1-1): DTGVSQNPRHKITKRGQNVTFRCDPISEHNRLYWYRQTLGQGPEFLTYFQNEAQLEKSRLLSDRFSAERPKGSFSTLEIQRTEQGDSAMYLCASQTHLRAEAFFGQGTRLTVV.

There are a few counts of this clone. V gene TRBV7-2 combines with J gene TRBJ1-6, with unresolved D. Trimming stripped 4 bases from V and 7 bases from J, with 8 bases between. The CDR3 totals 13 residues. CDR1 and CDR2 from the germline V gene are SGHTA and FQGNSA. DNA of the CDR3: TGTGCCAGCAGCTCGATACGAAATTCACCCCTCCACTTT. Translated, it gives CASSSIRNSPLHF.

This chain uses TRBV15 with TRBJ2-2, with D possibly TRBD2 on 6 matching bases. The length of the CDR3 is 17 residues. From germline, CDR1 is LNHNV and CDR2 YYDKDF (reference sequence). V gave up 1 base and J gave up 2 bases, with 14 bases separating them. CDR3 sequence (DNA): TGTGCCACCAGCAGAGGGCGGGGTGGGCGAAACACCGGGGAGCTGTTTTTT. Protein: CATSRGRGGRNTGELFF. Filled out from reference TRBV15 and TRBJ2-2, the complete variable domain reads DAMVIQNPRYQVTQFGKPVTLSCSQTLNHNVMYWYQQKSSQAPKLLFHYYDKDFNNEADTPDNFQSRRPNTSFCFLDIRSPGLGDTAMYLCATSRGRGGRNTGELFFGEGSRLTVL.

This clone qualifies as medium-sized. The CDR3 loop reads CASSGLGLVLLHEQFF. CDR3 sequence (DNA): TGTGCATCTAGTGGGCTGGGACTAGTCCTTCTCCATGAGCAGTTCTTC. The chain uses TRBV12-5 and TRBJ2-1, with 8 bases identical to TRBD2. The germline V gene encodes CDR1 LGHNT and CDR2 FRNRAP. The CDR3 consists of 16 residues.

This clone was found once. The chain employs TRBV7-2 and TRBJ2-5; D gene ambiguous. Trimming took 4 bases from V and 0 from J, leaving 3 bases between them. CDR3 length: 12 amino acids. Germline CDR1 reads SGHTA; CDR2 reads FQGNSA. CDR3 DNA sequence: TGTGCCAGCAGCTCATACCAAGAGACCCAGTACTTC. It translates to CASSSYQETQYF.

The chain employs TRBV23-1 and TRBJ2-6, with TRBD1 matching over 8 bases. TRBV23-1 is filed as an ORF, its function uncertain. CDR3 length equals 16 residues. J was trimmed by 8 bases and V by 0 bases; bases with no gene match: 6. This CDR3 is CASSQSDRDLPNVLTF. DNA for the CDR3: TGCGCCAGCAGTCAATCGGACAGGGATCTGCCCAACGTCCTGACTTTC.

The rearrangement links TRBV7-9 to TRBJ2-7, with D possibly being TRBD1 (5 bases). With 5 bases removed from V and 3 bases from J, the gap between germline ends came to 8 bases. Germline assignment: CDR1 SEHNR and CDR2 FQNEAQ (reference sequence). The CDR3 is 12 amino acids. This chain's CDR3 is CASSDSLYEQYF. The CDR3 DNA follows: TGTGCCAGCAGCGACAGCCTCTACGAGCAGTACTTC.

The chain couples TRBV6-1 to TRBJ2-7; D is perhaps TRBD2 (5 bases). CDR3 length equals 14 residues. Trimming removed 5 bases at V and 3 bases at J, with 14 bases between. The germline V gene encodes CDR1 MNHNS and CDR2 SASEGT. The CDR3 DNA sequence: TGTGCCAGCAGTCCCGGACTCTCTCGCTACGAGCAGTACTTC. As protein: CASSPGLSRYEQYF.

This chain joins TRBV18 and TRBJ1-2; 7 nucleotides agree with TRBD1. CDR1 is KGHSH, CDR2 LQKENI, per germline. The CDR3 is 16 residues long. After removal of 5 bases from V and 2 bases from J, the junction contained 11 bases not matched to a gene. The CDR3 coding sequence is TGTGCCAGCTCAATCGGGACAGCGGGGACGAACTATGGCTACACCTTC. Its translation is CASSIGTAGTNYGYTF.

The rearrangement joins TRBV18 to TRBJ1-1; D not resolved. Trimming cost V 8 bases and J 5 bases, with 15 bases left between them. This CDR3 spans 13 amino acids. Germline-derived CDR1 and CDR2 are KGHSH and LQKENI. The CDR3, as DNA: TGTGCCAGCCAGGAAAATGCTGAAACTGAAGCTTTCTTT. Amino acid sequence: CASQENAETEAFF.

This clone was observed a handful of times. The chain links TRBV11-3 to TRBJ2-5; 10 positions agree with TRBD2. The CDR3 is 16 residues long. After removal of 5 bases from V and 2 bases from J, the junction contained 8 bases not matched to a gene. Germline V lookup: CDR1 SGHNT, CDR2 YENEEA. The CDR3 DNA is TGTGCCAGCAGCCCCAGGACTAGCGGACTACAAGAGACCCAGTACTTC. Its translation is CASSPRTSGLQETQYF.

The chain is built from TRBV6-6 and TRBJ1-2; D not resolved. Germline V gene data show CDR1 as MNHNY and CDR2 as SVGAGI (reference sequence). V shed 10 bases and J shed 8 bases, with 20 bases lying between them. The CDR3 length is 13 residues. In nucleotides, the CDR3 is TGTGCCACCACCCTCACAGTGGGTGGAGGCTACACCTTC. Its protein product is CATTLTVGGGYTF.

This clone was detected once. The V and J genes are TRBV6-5 and TRBJ1-1, with a tentative D call TRBD1 (6 bases). Germline V gives CDR1 MNHEY, CDR2 SVGAGI. The V and J ends lost 6 bases and 4 bases respectively, with 18 bases between them. CDR3 length equals 15 residues. CDR3: CASRPPYRASTEAFF. The CDR3 bases are TGTGCCAGCAGACCACCCTACAGGGCCAGCACTGAAGCTTTCTTT.